This T cell receptor beta chain was profiled in a study of T-cell memory formation after mild COVID-19. Study-wide results and caveats: Cross-reactive memory apparently joined, as some responding clones appeared in pre-infection memory.

Using its own MiXCR run on the 5' RACE reads, TCRdb lists one record per CDR3 protein. The sample carries hundreds of thousands of distinct CDR3 sequences, roughly a sixth recorded once. As to this clonotype: The target antigen is unknown.

The germline gives CDR1 SGHTA, CDR2 FQGNSA. The CDR3 is 16 amino acids. The V and J ends lost 5 bases and 4 bases respectively, with 17 bases between them. The clonotype comes from a man in his late teens or twenties who had mild COVID-19 (a few samples of this study predate the infection). Cell type and time point are not known. The V and J genes are TRBV7-2 and TRBJ1-4; tentatively, D is TRBD1 (6 bases). The sample was PBMCs or a T cell subset sorted from them (not recorded which). The CDR3 DNA reads TGTGCCAGCAGCCCCAGGATGGGGGCTGGTAATGAAAAACTGTTTTTT. Encoded protein: CASSPRMGAGNEKLFF.